This entry is about one T cell receptor (beta chain). Repertoires were generated with immunoSEQ multiplex PCR, while TCRdb's copy carries only in-frame clones and drops some. The sample carries about 1 million clones, around 74% recorded once. Trimming took 1 base from V and 6 from J; bases not matched to a gene: 4. The CDR3 extends over 15 amino acids. The germline V gene has CDR1 SQVTM and CDR2 ANQGSEA. These data come from a study of shared clonotypes between healthy human individuals. Sequencing was carried out using memory CD4+ T cells sorted from blood. The subset denotes: CD45RA-negative fraction. This sequence was found in a young man in good health. The V gene is TRBV29-1, the J gene TRBJ2-7, with 15 positions matching TRBD2. In DNA form, the CDR3 reads TGCAGCGTTGAAGGGACTAGCGGGGGGGCCCGCGAGCAGTACTTC. Protein: CSVEGTSGGAREQYF.